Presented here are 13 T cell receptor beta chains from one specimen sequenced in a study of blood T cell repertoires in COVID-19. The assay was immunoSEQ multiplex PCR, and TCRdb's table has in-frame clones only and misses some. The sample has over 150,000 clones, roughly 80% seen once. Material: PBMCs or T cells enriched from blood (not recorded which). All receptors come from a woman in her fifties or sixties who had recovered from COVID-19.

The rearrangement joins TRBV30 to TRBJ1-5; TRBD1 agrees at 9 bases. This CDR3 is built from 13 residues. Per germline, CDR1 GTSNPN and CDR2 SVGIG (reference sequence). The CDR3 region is CAAARTGDQPQHF. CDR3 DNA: TGTGCTGCAGCCCGGACAGGGGATCAGCCCCAGCATTTT. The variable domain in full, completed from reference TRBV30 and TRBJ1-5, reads SQTIHQWPATLVQPVGSPLSLECTVEGTSNPNLYWYRQAAGRGLQLLFYSVGIGQISSEVPQNLSASRPQDRQFILSSKKLLLSDSGFYLCAAARTGDQPQHFGDGTRLSIL.

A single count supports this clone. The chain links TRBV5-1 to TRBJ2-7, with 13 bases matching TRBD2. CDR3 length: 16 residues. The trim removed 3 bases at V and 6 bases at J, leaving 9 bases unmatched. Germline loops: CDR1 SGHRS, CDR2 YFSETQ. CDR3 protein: CASSWGLAGPGGEQYF. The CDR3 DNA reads TGCGCCAGCAGCTGGGGACTAGCGGGGCCCGGGGGCGAGCAGTACTTC.

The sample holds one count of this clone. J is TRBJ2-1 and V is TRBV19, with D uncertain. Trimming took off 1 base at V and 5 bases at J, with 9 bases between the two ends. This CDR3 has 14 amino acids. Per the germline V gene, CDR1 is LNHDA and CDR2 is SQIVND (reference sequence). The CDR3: CASSIGPLDNEQFF. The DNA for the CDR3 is TGTGCCAGTAGTATAGGGCCCCTAGACAATGAGCAGTTCTTC.

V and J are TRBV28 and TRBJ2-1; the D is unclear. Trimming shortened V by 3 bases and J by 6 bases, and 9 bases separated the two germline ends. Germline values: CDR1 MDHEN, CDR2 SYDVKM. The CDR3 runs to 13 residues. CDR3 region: CASSFRQANEQFF. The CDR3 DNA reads TGTGCCAGCAGTTTTCGCCAGGCCAATGAGCAGTTCTTC.

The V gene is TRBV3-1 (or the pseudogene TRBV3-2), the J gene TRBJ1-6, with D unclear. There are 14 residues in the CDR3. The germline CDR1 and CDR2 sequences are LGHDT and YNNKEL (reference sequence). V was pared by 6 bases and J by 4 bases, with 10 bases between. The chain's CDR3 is CASSLAPYNSPLHF. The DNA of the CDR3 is TGTGCCAGCAGTCTAGCGCCGTATAATTCACCCCTCCACTTT.

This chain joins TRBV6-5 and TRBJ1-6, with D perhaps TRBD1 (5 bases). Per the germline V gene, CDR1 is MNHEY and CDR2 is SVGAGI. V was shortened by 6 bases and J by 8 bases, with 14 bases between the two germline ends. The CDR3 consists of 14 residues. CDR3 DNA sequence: TGTGCCAGCAGAAACCGGGGGGAATATTCACCCCTCCACTTT. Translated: CASRNRGEYSPLHF.

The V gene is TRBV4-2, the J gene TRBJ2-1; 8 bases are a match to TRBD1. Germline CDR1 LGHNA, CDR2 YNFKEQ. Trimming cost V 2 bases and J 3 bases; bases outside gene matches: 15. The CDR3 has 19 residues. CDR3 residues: CASSQPLKRTGIVYNEQFF. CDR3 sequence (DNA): TGTGCCAGCAGCCAACCGCTTAAACGGACAGGGATCGTCTACAATGAGCAGTTCTTC.

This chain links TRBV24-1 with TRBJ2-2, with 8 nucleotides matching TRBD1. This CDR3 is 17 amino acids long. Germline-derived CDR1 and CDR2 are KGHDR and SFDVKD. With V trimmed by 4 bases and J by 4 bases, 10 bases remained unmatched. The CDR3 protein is CATSDPGTGRTTGELFF. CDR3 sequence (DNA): TGTGCCACCAGTGACCCTGGGACAGGTCGAACCACCGGGGAGCTGTTTTTT.

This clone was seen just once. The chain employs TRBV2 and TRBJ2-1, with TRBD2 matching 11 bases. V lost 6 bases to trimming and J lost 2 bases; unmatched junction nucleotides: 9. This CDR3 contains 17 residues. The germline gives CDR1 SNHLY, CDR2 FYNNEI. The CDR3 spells CASRTGTSGVPYNEQFF. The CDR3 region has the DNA TGTGCCAGCAGAACCGGGACTAGCGGAGTTCCCTACAATGAGCAGTTCTTC.

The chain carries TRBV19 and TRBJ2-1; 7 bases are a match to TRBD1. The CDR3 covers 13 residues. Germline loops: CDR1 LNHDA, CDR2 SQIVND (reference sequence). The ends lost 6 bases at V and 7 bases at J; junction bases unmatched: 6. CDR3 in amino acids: CASSQLRGNEQFF. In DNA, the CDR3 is TGTGCCAGTAGCCAACTCAGGGGGAATGAGCAGTTCTTC. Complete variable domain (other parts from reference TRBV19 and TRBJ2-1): DGGITQSPKYLFRKEGQNVTLSCEQNLNHDAMYWYRQDPGQGLRLIYYSQIVNDFQKGDIAEGYSVSREKKESFPLTVTSAQKNPTAFYLCASSQLRGNEQFFGPGTRLTVL.

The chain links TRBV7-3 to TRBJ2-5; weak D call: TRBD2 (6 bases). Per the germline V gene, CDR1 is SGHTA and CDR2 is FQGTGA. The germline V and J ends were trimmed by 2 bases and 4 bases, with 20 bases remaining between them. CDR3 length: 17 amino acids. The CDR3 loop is CASSLSWGGSSGETQYF. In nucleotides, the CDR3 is TGTGCCAGCAGCTTATCATGGGGAGGAAGCTCGGGAGAGACCCAGTACTTC.

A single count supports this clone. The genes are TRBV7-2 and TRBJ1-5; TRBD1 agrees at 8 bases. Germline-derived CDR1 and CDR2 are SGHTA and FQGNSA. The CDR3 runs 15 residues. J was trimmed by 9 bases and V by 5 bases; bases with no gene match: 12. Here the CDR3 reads CASSPGTGGFRPQHF. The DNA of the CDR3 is TGTGCCAGCAGCCCAGGTACAGGGGGGTTCCGGCCCCAGCATTTT.

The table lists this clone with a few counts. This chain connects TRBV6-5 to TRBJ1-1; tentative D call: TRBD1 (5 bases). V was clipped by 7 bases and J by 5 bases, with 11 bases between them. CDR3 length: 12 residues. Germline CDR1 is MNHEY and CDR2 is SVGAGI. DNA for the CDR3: TGTGCCAGCACGGACATGGGAACTGAAGCTTTCTTT. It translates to CASTDMGTEAFF.